This entry describes one TCR beta chain. The record originates from a study of OX40 agonist ivuxolimab in advanced cancers. Method: immunoSEQ multiplex PCR; TCRdb's copy keeps in-frame clones and lacks some. This table has tens of thousands of clones, 80% to 95% appearing once. This clonotype was obtained from an adult with an advanced solid tumor such as melanoma, head and neck, liver or kidney cancer. Specimen: CD4+ or CD8+ T cells sorted from blood, collected in a trial of the OX40 agonist ivuxolimab.

The CDR3 loop is CASSQSTGDYGYTF. Here the CDR3 DNA reads TGCGCCAGCAGCCAGTCGACAGGGGACTATGGCTACACCTTC. The gene calls are TRBV4-1 and TRBJ1-2, with TRBD1 identical over 8 bases. V was pared by 3 bases and J by 3 bases, with 3 bases of the junction left unmatched. The CDR3 is made up of 14 amino acids. Looked up from germline, CDR1 is MGHRA and CDR2 is YSYEKL.